Detailed here is one T cell receptor (beta chain). This receptor's antigen is unknown. Per-base qualities were not stored, and no clone one base away is much larger. TCRbeta CDR3 regions were amplified from genomic DNA by means of the immunoSEQ Assay, a bias-controlled multiplex PCR. The study's processing was this. Within the assay, amplification of reference gene primers was used to estimate how many nucleated cells each sample contained. To quantify the absolute abundance of each unique TCRbeta CDR3 rearrangement, sequence reads were collapsed and filtered. For each sample, productive Simpson clonality was calculated as the square root of Simpson's diversity index across productive rearrangements. TCRdb's version of the immuneACCESS table is confined to in-frame rearrangements and falls short of the full clone set. An unresolved V gene accounts for under half of the shortfall where checked; the remainder is of unknown origin. D and trimming come from the DNA, and the V and J calls and clone size come from that table. For this sample there are around 200,000 clones; about nine tenths appear just once. The ten biggest clones cover 2% to 2.5% of the sample.

Whole blood was collected in K2EDTA tubes by collaborating institutions according to the institutions' own protocols. For TCRbeta analysis, collaborators shipped samples in one of three forms: frozen whole blood, isolated PBMCs, or DNA extracted from either of those sample types. This specimen comes from a study of blood T cell repertoires in COVID-19 (dated by TCRdb to 2018 to 2021). Concerning the study at large: Samples from collaborators originated in the United States, Italy and Spain and spanned both the acute and convalescent phases of COVID-19. HLA class I and class II types, where available, came from metadata supplied by the sample provider rather than from assay-based typing. The samples were drawn from two sources: the first 160 participants of the ongoing ImmuneRACE study, and 1,254 subjects contributed by 6 global collaborators. The repertoires were released in a freely available public database intended as a resource for research on the immune response to SARS-CoV-2. Nearly every sample came with metadata listing a de-identified subject ID, COVID-19 status, age in years and sex. The material from the prospective study consisted of cDNA or gDNA derived from T cells, B-cell-depleted T cells, or PBMCs. Subjects who had been exposed to COVID-19, were actively infected with it, or had recovered from it provided the deeply sampled blood TCRbeta repertoires that made up the dataset.

Study-wide findings and limitations: The amount of clinical and demographic metadata varied by source and participant and was provided uncurated.

The CDR3 spans 15 residues, from the cysteine through the phenylalanine. Only the CDR3 DNA stays, 45 bases, in frame from base 1. CDR1 and CDR2 were assigned from the germline V gene as MGHRA and YSYEKL. V and J are truncated by 1 base and 3 bases respectively, leaving an intervening sequence of 10 bases. The TCR comes from a woman between 50 and 59 years old with acute or convalescent COVID-19. The receptor chain draws on TRBV4-1 and TRBJ2-1; the best D guess is TRBD1, with 5 bases matching. Sequencing was performed on peripheral blood. The CDR3 reads CASSQATGSYNEQFF. The DNA sequence reads TGCGCCAGCAGCCAAGCTACAGGCAGCTACAATGAGCAGTTCTTC.